This entry concerns a single TCR beta chain. What it binds is not known. These data are taken from a study of T cell responses to AZD1222 COVID-19 vaccine. Findings and caveats of the study: Reports say nearly half of spike-specific TCRs go after unmutated variant regions. Among the donors, most were white British and more were female, and clonal diversity was possibly underestimated. Once two AZD1222 doses were given, Spike-specific TCR breadth and depth went up.

The method was immunoSEQ multiplex PCR; TCRdb's version includes in-frame clones alone and lacks a portion of them. There are some 180,000 clones in the sample; 85% to 95% occur only once, and roughly 2% lies in the top ten. Germline CDR1 and CDR2: ENHRY and SYGVKD. V lost 11 bases and J lost 0; bases outside the gene matches: 11. The CDR3 has 16 residues. The chain employs TRBV10-3 and TRBJ2-1; TRBD2 matches at 9 bases. This TCR derives from an adult who received the AZD1222 COVID-19 vaccine. The sequencing here drew on peripheral blood, taken 28 days after the second AZD1222 dose. This CDR3 is CALAFAGGASYNEQFF. Written as DNA, the CDR3 is TGTGCCTTGGCCTTCGCGGGAGGGGCCTCCTACAATGAGCAGTTCTTC.